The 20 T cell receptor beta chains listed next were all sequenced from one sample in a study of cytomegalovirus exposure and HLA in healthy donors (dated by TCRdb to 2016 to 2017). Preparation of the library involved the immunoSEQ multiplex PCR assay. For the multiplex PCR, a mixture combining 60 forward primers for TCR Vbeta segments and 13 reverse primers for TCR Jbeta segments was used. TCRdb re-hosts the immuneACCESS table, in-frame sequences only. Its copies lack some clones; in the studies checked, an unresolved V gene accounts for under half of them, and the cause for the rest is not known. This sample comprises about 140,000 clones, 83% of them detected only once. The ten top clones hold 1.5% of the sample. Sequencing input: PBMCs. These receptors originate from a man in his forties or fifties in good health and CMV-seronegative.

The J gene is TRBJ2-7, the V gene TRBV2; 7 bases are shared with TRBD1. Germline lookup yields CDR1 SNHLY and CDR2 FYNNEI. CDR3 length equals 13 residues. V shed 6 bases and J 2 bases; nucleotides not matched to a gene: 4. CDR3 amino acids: CASRGQRTYEQYF. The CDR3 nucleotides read TGTGCCAGCAGGGGACAGAGGACCTACGAGCAGTACTTC.

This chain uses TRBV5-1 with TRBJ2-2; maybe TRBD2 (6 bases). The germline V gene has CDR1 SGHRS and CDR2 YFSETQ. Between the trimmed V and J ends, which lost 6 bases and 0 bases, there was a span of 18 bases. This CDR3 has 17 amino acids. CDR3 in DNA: TGCGCCAGCACGTCCACAGTCGGGACTTCGAACACCGGGGAGCTGTTTTTT. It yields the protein CASTSTVGTSNTGELFF.

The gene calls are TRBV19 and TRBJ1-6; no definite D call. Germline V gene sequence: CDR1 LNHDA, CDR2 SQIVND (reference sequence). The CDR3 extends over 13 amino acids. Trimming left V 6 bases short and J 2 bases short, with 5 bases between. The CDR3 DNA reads TGTGCCAGTAGGCAGGCCTATAATTCACCCCTCCACTTT. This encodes CASRQAYNSPLHF.

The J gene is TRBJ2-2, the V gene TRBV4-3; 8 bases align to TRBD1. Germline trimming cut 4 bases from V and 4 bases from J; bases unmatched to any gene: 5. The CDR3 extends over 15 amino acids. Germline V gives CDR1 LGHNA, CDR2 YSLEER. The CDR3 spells CASSPYDRGTGELFF. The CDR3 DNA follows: TGCGCCAGCAGCCCTTATGACAGGGGCACCGGGGAGCTGTTTTTT.

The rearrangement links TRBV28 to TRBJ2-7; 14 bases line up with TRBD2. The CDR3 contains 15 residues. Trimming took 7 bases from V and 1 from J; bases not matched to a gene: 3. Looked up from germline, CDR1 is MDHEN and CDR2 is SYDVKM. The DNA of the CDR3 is TGTGCCAGCACCAGGACTAGCGGGGGGTCCTACGAGCAGTACTTC. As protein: CASTRTSGGSYEQYF.

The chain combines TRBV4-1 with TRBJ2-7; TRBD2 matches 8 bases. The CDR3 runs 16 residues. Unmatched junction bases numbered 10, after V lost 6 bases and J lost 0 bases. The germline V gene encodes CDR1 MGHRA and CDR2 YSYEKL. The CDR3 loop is CASSNLGAGGSYEQYF. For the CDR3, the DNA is TGCGCCAGCAGTAACCTTGGGGCGGGGGGCTCCTACGAGCAGTACTTC.

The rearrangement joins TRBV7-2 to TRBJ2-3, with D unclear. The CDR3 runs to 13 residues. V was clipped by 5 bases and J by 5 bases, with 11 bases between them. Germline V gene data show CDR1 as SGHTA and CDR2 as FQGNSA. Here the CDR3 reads CASSPEVVDTQYF. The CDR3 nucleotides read TGTGCCAGCAGCCCTGAGGTTGTAGATACGCAGTATTTT.

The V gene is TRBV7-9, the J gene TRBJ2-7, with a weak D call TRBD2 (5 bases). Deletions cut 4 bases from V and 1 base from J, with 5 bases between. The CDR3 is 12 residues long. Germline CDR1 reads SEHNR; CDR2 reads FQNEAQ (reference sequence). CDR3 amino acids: CASSWESYEQYF. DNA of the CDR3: TGTGCCAGCAGCTGGGAGTCCTACGAGCAGTACTTC.

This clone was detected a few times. The CDR3 DNA reads TGTGCCTGGAGTGTAGGACTAGCGGGGCACTACGAGCAGTACTTC. Protein: CAWSVGLAGHYEQYF. V gene TRBV30 combines with J gene TRBJ2-7; 12 nucleotides match TRBD2. The germline V gene encodes CDR1 GTSNPN and CDR2 SVGIG (reference sequence). Trimming removed 0 bases from V and 3 bases from J; junction bases left unmatched: 3. The CDR3 runs to 15 residues.

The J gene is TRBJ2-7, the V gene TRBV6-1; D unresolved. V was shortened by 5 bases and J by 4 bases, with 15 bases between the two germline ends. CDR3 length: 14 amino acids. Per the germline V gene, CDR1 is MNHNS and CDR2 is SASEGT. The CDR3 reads CASSQDRFPYEQYF. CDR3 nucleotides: TGTGCCAGCAGTCAAGACCGGTTCCCTTACGAGCAGTACTTC.

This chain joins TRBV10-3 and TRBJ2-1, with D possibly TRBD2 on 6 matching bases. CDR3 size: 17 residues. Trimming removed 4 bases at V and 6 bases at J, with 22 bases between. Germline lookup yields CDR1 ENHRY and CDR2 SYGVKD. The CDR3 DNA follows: TGTGCCATCAGTGGGCCGCTCGGTCTAGCCGGGGGCAATGAGCAGTTCTTC. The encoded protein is CAISGPLGLAGGNEQFF.

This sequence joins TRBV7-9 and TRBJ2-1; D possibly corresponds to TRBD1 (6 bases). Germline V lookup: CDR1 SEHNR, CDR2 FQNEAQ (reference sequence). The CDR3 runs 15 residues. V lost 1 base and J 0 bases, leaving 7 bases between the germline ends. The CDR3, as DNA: TGTGCCAGCAGCTTAGTGGACAGCTCCTACAATGAGCAGTTCTTC. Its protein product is CASSLVDSSYNEQFF. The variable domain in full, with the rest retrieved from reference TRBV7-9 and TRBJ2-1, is DTGVSQNPRHKITKRGQNVTFRCDPISEHNRLYWYRQTLGQGPEFLTYFQNEAQLEKSRLLSDRFSAERPKGSFSTLEIQRTEQGDSAMYLCASSLVDSSYNEQFFGPGTRLTVL.

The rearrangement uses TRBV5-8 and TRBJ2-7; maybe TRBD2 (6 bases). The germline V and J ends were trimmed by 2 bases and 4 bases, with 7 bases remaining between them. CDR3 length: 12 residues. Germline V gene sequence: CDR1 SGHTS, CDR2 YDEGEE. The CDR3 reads CASSFGTYEQYF. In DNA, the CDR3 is TGTGCCAGCAGCTTTGGGACTTACGAGCAGTACTTC.

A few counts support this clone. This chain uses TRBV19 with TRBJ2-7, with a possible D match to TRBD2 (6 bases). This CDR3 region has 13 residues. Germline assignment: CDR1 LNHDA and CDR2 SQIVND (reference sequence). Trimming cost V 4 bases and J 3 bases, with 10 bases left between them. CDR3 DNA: TGTGCCAGTAGTAATGGGGGGATCTACGAGCAGTACTTC. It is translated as CASSNGGIYEQYF.

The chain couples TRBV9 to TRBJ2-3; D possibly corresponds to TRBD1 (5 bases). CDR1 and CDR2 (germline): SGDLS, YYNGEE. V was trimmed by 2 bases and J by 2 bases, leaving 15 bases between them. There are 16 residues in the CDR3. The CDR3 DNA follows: TGTGCCAGCAGCGTTGTAGGGGTGGGGATCACAGATACGCAGTATTTT. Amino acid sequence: CASSVVGVGITDTQYF.

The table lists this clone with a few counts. This CDR3 is CASSWNRGDYGYTF. The CDR3 coding sequence is TGTGCCAGCAGCTGGAATCGGGGGGACTATGGCTACACCTTC. The chain employs TRBV27 and TRBJ1-2, with D perhaps matching TRBD1 (5 bases). Looked up from germline, CDR1 is MNHEY and CDR2 is SMNVEV (reference sequence). The length of the CDR3 is 14 residues. V lost 6 bases to trimming and J lost 3 bases, with 14 bases between them.

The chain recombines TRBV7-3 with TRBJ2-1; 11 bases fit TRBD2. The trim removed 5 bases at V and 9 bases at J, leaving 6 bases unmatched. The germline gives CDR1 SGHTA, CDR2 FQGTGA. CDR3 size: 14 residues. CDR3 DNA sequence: TGTGCCAGCAGCCCTAGCGGGGGGAACGGTGAGCAGTTCTTC. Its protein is CASSPSGGNGEQFF.

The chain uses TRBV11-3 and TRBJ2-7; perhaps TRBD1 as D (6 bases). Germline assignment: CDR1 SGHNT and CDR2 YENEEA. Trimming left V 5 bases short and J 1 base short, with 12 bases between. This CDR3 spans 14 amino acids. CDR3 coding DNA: TGTGCCAGCAGCCCTAACAGGGATTCCTACGAGCAGTACTTC. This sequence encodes CASSPNRDSYEQYF.

CDR3 amino acids: CASSLGGGIGNEQFF. The DNA of the CDR3 is TGTGCCAGCAGTTTAGGGGGGGGAATCGGCAATGAGCAGTTCTTC. The chain combines TRBV27 with TRBJ2-1; 7 bases match TRBD2. Germline V CDR1 and CDR2: MNHEY, SMNVEV (reference sequence). The junction had 7 bases not matched to a gene; V was cut back by 2 bases and J by 6 bases. CDR3 length equals 15 residues.

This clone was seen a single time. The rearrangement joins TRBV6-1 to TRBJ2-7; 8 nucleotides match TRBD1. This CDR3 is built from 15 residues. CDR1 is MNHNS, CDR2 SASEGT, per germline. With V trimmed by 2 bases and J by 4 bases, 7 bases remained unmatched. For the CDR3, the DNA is TGTGCCAGCAGTGAATTGGGACAGGCGTATTACGAGCAGTACTTC. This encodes CASSELGQAYYEQYF.